This note documents a single TCR beta chain sequence. The protocol was immunoSEQ multiplex PCR, while the TCRdb copy is restricted to in-frame clones and leaves out a portion. The repertoire has 200,000 to 250,000 clones, roughly 85% of them found once; the top ten carry 3.5% to 4%. The data derive from a study of blood T cell repertoires in COVID-19. Trimming removed 1 base at V and 5 bases at J, with 14 bases between. Germline CDR1 SGHAT, CDR2 FQDESV (reference sequence). The CDR3 loop spans 15 amino acids. Material for sequencing was peripheral blood. This chain uses TRBV11-1 with TRBJ1-1; a weak D match, TRBD1 (5 bases). The clonotype was recovered from a woman at least 80 years old with acute or convalescent COVID-19. The CDR3 coding sequence is TGTGCCAGCAGCTTAGGGGGACTTGGGGGGACTGAAGCTTTCTTT. Its translation: CASSLGGLGGTEAFF.